The 19 T cell receptor beta chains below all came from one sample that was sequenced in a study of cytomegalovirus exposure and HLA in healthy donors listed by TCRdb under 2017. Libraries were prepared through the immunoSEQ multiplex PCR assay. For the multiplex PCR, a mixture combining 60 forward primers for TCR Vbeta segments and 13 reverse primers for TCR Jbeta segments was used. Drawn from immuneACCESS, this table holds only the in-frame rearrangements with V and J called that TCRdb kept. Clones are partly lost; checked studies trace under half to an unresolved V gene and leave the rest unexplained. This sample's records show over 110,000 clones. The top ten clonotypes cover 0.85% to 1% of the sample. Sequencing was performed on PBMCs. These receptor sequences come from a male donor in good health and CMV-seronegative.

The rearrangement links TRBV5-4 to TRBJ2-5; TRBD1 is a possible D gene (6 bases). V was pared by 6 bases and J by 3 bases, with 12 bases between. Germline V gene sequence: CDR1 SGHNT, CDR2 YYREEE (reference sequence). CDR3 length equals 13 residues. CDR3 bases: TGTGCCAGCACCAAACCAGGGGAAGAGACCCAGTACTTC. Translating gives CASTKPGEETQYF.

As to this clone: Other nucleotide sequences from this sample produce the same CDR3. The gene calls are TRBV2 and TRBJ1-1, with 7 bases fitting TRBD1. The V gene end was trimmed by 8 bases and the J gene end by 1 base; junction bases not matched to a gene: 4. Germline V CDR1 and CDR2: SNHLY, FYNNEI. This CDR3 contains 13 residues. CDR3 DNA sequence: TGTGCCAGCTCGGGGACAGCGAACACTGAAGCTTTCTTT. It translates to CASSGTANTEAFF.

This sequence joins TRBV27 and TRBJ2-7; 7 nucleotides align to TRBD1. In germline, CDR1 is MNHEY, CDR2 SMNVEV (reference sequence). The junction had 8 bases not matched to a gene; V was cut back by 3 bases and J by 3 bases. This CDR3 is built from 15 residues. As DNA, the CDR3 is TGTGCCAGCAGTTTTGGCGACAGGGTATACTACGAGCAGTACTTC. It yields the protein CASSFGDRVYYEQYF.

The chain recombines TRBV5-1 with TRBJ2-7; 8 positions agree with TRBD2. CDR1 SGHRS and CDR2 YFSETQ come from the germline V gene. The CDR3 has 18 residues. V shed 5 bases, J shed 5 bases, and the junction held 21 bases outside the gene matches. This CDR3 is CASSGPGGPRTVYDEQYF. CDR3 nucleotide sequence: TGCGCCAGCAGTGGTCCGGGAGGGCCGAGGACTGTGTATGACGAGCAGTACTTC. Full variable domain (rest looked up from reference TRBV5-1 and TRBJ2-7): KAGVTQTPRYLIKTRGQQVTLSCSPISGHRSVSWYQQTPGQGLQFLFEYFSETQRNKGNFPGRFSGRQFSNSRSEMNVSTLELGDSALYLCASSGPGGPRTVYDEQYFGPGTRLTVT.

The rearrangement uses TRBV6-5 and TRBJ2-2; D call uncertain. This CDR3 contains 14 residues. The ends were cut back, 2 bases at V and 1 base at J, with 5 bases in the middle. Germline CDR1 and CDR2: MNHEY and SVGAGI. In nucleotides, the CDR3 is TGTGCCAGCAGTTACGGAGAGAACACCGGGGAGCTGTTTTTT. As protein: CASSYGENTGELFF.

This rearrangement joins TRBV19 to TRBJ2-7; possible D gene TRBD2, 5 bases. The CDR3 is made up of 13 amino acids. Between the trimmed V and J ends, which lost 3 bases and 4 bases, there was a span of 10 bases. Germline CDR1 is LNHDA and CDR2 is SQIVND (reference sequence). As DNA, the CDR3 is TGTGCCAGTAGTATGATGTCGGGGTACGAGCAGTACTTC. It translates to CASSMMSGYEQYF.

This chain joins TRBV19 and TRBJ1-2; D is unclear. The CDR3 contains 14 residues. Deletions cut 0 bases from V and 4 bases from J, with 9 bases between. Germline CDR1 reads LNHDA; CDR2 reads SQIVND (reference sequence). The CDR3 bases are TGTGCCAGTAGTATAGATGCAGTTTCCTATGGCTACACCTTC. Protein sequence: CASSIDAVSYGYTF.

V is TRBV5-4 and J is TRBJ1-1; 7 bases are a match to TRBD1. Germline V gene lookup returns CDR1 SGHNT and CDR2 YYREEE (reference sequence). Trimming removed 4 bases from V and 0 bases from J; junction bases left unmatched: 3. The CDR3 has 14 residues. Here the CDR3 reads CASSPGQMNTEAFF. CDR3 bases: TGTGCCAGCAGCCCGGGACAGATGAACACTGAAGCTTTCTTT.

The chain carries TRBV6-6 and TRBJ2-1, with D possibly TRBD2 on 6 matching bases. Germline CDR1 reads MNHNY; CDR2 reads SVGAGI (reference sequence). The CDR3 contains 14 residues. Trimming removed 8 bases from V and 0 bases from J, with 11 bases in between. The CDR3 bases are TGTGCCAGCGCCCGGGGGAGCTCCTACAATGAGCAGTTCTTC. Its protein product is CASARGSSYNEQFF.

The chain has TRBV6-1 and TRBJ2-3, with D unclear. Germline V gene lookup returns CDR1 MNHNS and CDR2 SASEGT. V shed 1 base and J shed 6 bases, with 8 bases lying between them. The CDR3 is made up of 13 amino acids. CDR3 sequence (DNA): TGTGCCAGCAGTGAAGTTCTCGGGGATACGCAGTATTTT. Translating gives CASSEVLGDTQYF.

The V call is TRBV5-1, the J call TRBJ2-5; 7 bases agree with TRBD1. The CDR3 sequence is 14 residues long. J gave up 5 bases and V 4 bases, and 8 bases lay outside the gene matches. CDR1 is SGHRS and CDR2 is YFSETQ in the germline V gene. The DNA for the CDR3 is TGCGCCAGCAGCGATGACAGGGTCGGTGAGACCCAGTACTTC. Residues: CASSDDRVGETQYF.

V is TRBV19 and J is TRBJ2-1; 7 positions agree with TRBD2. CDR1 and CDR2 (germline): LNHDA, SQIVND (reference sequence). The ends lost 6 bases at V and 4 bases at J; junction bases unmatched: 12. This CDR3 has 16 residues. In DNA form, the CDR3 reads TGTGCCAGTAGCGCCCCCGGGGAGGGTAGGTACAATGAGCAGTTCTTC. Amino acid sequence: CASSAPGEGRYNEQFF.

The chain carries TRBV6-1 and TRBJ2-7; the match to TRBD2 covers 8 bases. V was clipped by 7 bases and J by 3 bases; unmatched bases: 11. The germline gives CDR1 MNHNS, CDR2 SASEGT. The CDR3 extends over 15 amino acids. CDR3 coding DNA: TGTGCCAGCACTCGGCGGGGGGAGGGAATCTACGAGCAGTACTTC. Residues: CASTRRGEGIYEQYF.

The chain links TRBV5-1 to TRBJ1-2, with 10 bases fitting TRBD1. The ends lost 1 base at V and 1 base at J; junction bases unmatched: 4. This CDR3 region has 16 residues. Per germline, CDR1 SGHRS and CDR2 YFSETQ. The CDR3: CASSLTGQGVNYGYTF. The CDR3 coding sequence is TGCGCCAGCAGCTTGACCGGACAGGGGGTTAACTATGGCTACACCTTC.

The chain links TRBV28 to TRBJ1-2; D unclear. The germline gives CDR1 MDHEN, CDR2 SYDVKM. V was pared by 4 bases and J by 8 bases, with 26 bases between. This CDR3 is built from 17 residues. In DNA, the CDR3 is TGTGCCAGCAGTTCTCCGGGTGGTGGATTCGGAGTTTGGGGCTACACCTTC. Residues: CASSSPGGGFGVWGYTF.

The chain links TRBV27 to TRBJ2-7; the D gene is possibly TRBD2 (5 bases). V lost 4 bases and J lost 5, with 18 bases in between. This CDR3 is 15 amino acids long. Germline V gene lookup returns CDR1 MNHEY and CDR2 SMNVEV (reference sequence). CDR3 loop: CASSYYRVGVNEQYF. In DNA form, the CDR3 reads TGTGCCAGCAGTTACTACCGAGTGGGAGTGAACGAGCAGTACTTC.

V and J are TRBV28 and TRBJ1-1, with 8 bases fitting TRBD1. The V and J ends lost 3 bases and 1 base, in that order; junction bases with no gene match: 13. The CDR3 has 18 residues. Germline lookup yields CDR1 MDHEN and CDR2 SYDVKM. This CDR3 reads CASSFPGQATLGNTEAFF. The CDR3 region has the DNA TGTGCCAGCAGTTTTCCGGGACAGGCCACCCTAGGGAACACTGAAGCTTTCTTT.

The genes are TRBV5-4 and TRBJ1-1; maybe TRBD1 (6 bases). CDR1 and CDR2 (germline): SGHNT, YYREEE (reference sequence). V was clipped by 1 base and J by 4 bases, with 8 bases between them. The CDR3 is 13 residues long. DNA of the CDR3: TGTGCCAGCAGCTTGACACAGGGCACTGAAGCTTTCTTT. Translating it yields CASSLTQGTEAFF.

This chain links TRBV27 with TRBJ2-7; 8 nucleotides match TRBD1. The CDR3 covers 16 residues. V shed 0 bases and J 0 bases; nucleotides not matched to a gene: 4. Germline CDR1 MNHEY, CDR2 SMNVEV (reference sequence). CDR3 amino acids: CASSLSPGQVSYEQYF. In DNA form, the CDR3 reads TGTGCCAGCAGTTTATCACCGGGACAGGTCTCCTACGAGCAGTACTTC.